This T cell receptor (beta chain) was captured by sequencing in a study of PD-L1 blockade in urothelial cancer. Study conclusions and caveats: Clonality of blood TCR below the median before treatment predicted better survival.

With respect to this clone: The antigen remains unidentified.

Assay used: immunoSEQ multiplex PCR; TCRdb lists only in-frame clones, some missing. The table shows 46,000 or so clones, with around nine tenths occurring only once. Deletions cut 3 bases from V and 2 bases from J, with 7 bases between. Germline CDR1 and CDR2: SGHTA and FQGNSA. The CDR3 is 13 residues long. Each patient presented with locally advanced or metastatic urothelial carcinoma. All patients handed over anywhere from 1 to 8 samples, pretreatment and on-treatment. The sample in question was PBMCs, obtained around atezolizumab (anti-PD-L1) treatment. This clonotype originated in a man in his 60s with urothelial cancer. The chain links TRBV7-2 to TRBJ2-5; weak D call: TRBD2 (6 bases). The CDR3 reads CASSLGGQETQYF. CDR3 DNA: TGTGCCAGCAGCTTGGGGGGACAAGAGACCCAGTACTTC.